The 10 T cell receptor beta chains in this list originate from one sample, sequenced in a study of OX40 agonist ivuxolimab in advanced cancers. Method: immunoSEQ multiplex PCR; TCRdb's copy keeps in-frame clones and lacks some. Of 39,000 or so clones detected, around 87% appear once; the ten largest clones hold approximately 39%. The starting material was CD4+ or CD8+ T cells sorted from blood, obtained in a trial of the OX40 agonist ivuxolimab. The origin of the receptors is an adult with an advanced solid tumor such as melanoma, head and neck, liver or kidney cancer.

The rearrangement uses TRBV6-4 and TRBJ2-1, with no clear D. From germline, CDR1 is MRHNA and CDR2 SNTAGT. CDR3 length: 13 residues. Trimming cost V 0 bases and J 10 bases, with 10 bases left between them. The CDR3 loop is CASSDSRRGEQFF. The CDR3 DNA reads as TGTGCCAGCAGTGACTCGAGACGTGGGGAGCAGTTCTTC.

This clone has a handful of counts. A junction end diverges from the germline sequence, so it may reflect a read error. This sequence joins TRBV7-7 and TRBJ2-5; tentative D call: TRBD1 (6 bases). The CDR3 has 13 residues. Germline CDR1 SSHAT, CDR2 FNYEAQ (reference sequence). CDR3 bases: TGTGCTAGCAGCCCGACAGGACGGGAGACCCAGTACTTC. This sequence encodes CASSPTGRETQYF.

The rearrangement links TRBV28 to TRBJ1-1; D is uncertain. Trimming took off 3 bases at V and 11 bases at J, with 19 bases between the two ends. CDR1 and CDR2 from the germline V gene are MDHEN and SYDVKM. CDR3 length: 14 residues. CDR3 residues: CASSLIGVHTGAFF. The CDR3, as DNA: TGTGCCAGCAGTTTGATTGGGGTCCACACGGGGGCTTTCTTT.

This chain links TRBV9 with TRBJ1-1, with D perhaps matching TRBD1 (6 bases). The CDR3 length is 14 residues. Trimming stripped 3 bases from V and 3 bases from J, with 12 bases between. The germline gives CDR1 SGDLS, CDR2 YYNGEE. For the CDR3, the DNA is TGTGCCAGCAGCGCGGAGAGGGGGGACACTGAAGCTTTCTTT. This translates into CASSAERGDTEAFF.

The chain combines TRBV9 with TRBJ2-7; no reliable D call. Germline V gene sequence: CDR1 SGDLS, CDR2 YYNGEE. The CDR3 runs to 14 residues. Trimming removed 0 bases from V and 3 bases from J, with 10 bases in between. CDR3 protein: CASSVASTGYEQYF. The CDR3 coding sequence is TGTGCCAGCAGCGTAGCTTCAACGGGCTACGAGCAGTACTTC.

The chain couples TRBV7-6 to TRBJ2-1, with a weak D call TRBD1 (5 bases). Between the trimmed V and J ends, which lost 4 bases and 0 bases, there was a span of 13 bases. CDR1 SGHVS and CDR2 FNYEAQ come from the germline V gene. The CDR3 loop spans 16 amino acids. The CDR3 reads CASSSPTGTSYNEQFF. The CDR3 nucleotides read TGTGCCAGCAGCTCACCTACAGGTACCTCCTACAATGAGCAGTTCTTC.

This rearrangement joins TRBV7-2 to TRBJ1-2; no clear D. The CDR3 loop spans 11 amino acids. Germline V gene lookup returns CDR1 SGHTA and CDR2 FQGNSA. V lost 5 bases and J 8 bases, leaving 9 bases between the germline ends. CDR3: CASSRTWGYTF. The CDR3, as DNA: TGTGCCAGCAGCCGAACTTGGGGCTACACCTTC.

The chain combines TRBV19 with TRBJ1-2; 8 nucleotides line up with TRBD1. The germline V gene encodes CDR1 LNHDA and CDR2 SQIVND (reference sequence). The V and J ends lost 5 bases and 6 bases, in that order; junction bases with no gene match: 8. This CDR3 has 14 residues. The CDR3 region has the DNA TGTGCCAGTAGTCCCCTCGGACAGGGTGATGGCTACACCTTC. This sequence encodes CASSPLGQGDGYTF. The complete variable domain, with remaining parts taken from reference TRBV19 and TRBJ1-2, reads DGGITQSPKYLFRKEGQNVTLSCEQNLNHDAMYWYRQDPGQGLRLIYYSQIVNDFQKGDIAEGYSVSREKKESFPLTVTSAQKNPTAFYLCASSPLGQGDGYTFGSGTRLTVV.

V usage is TRBV10-3 and J usage is TRBJ2-2; 11 bases align to TRBD2. This CDR3 is built from 15 residues. Germline lookup yields CDR1 ENHRY and CDR2 SYGVKD. Losses at the gene ends were 6 bases for V and 4 bases for J; bases not matched to a gene: 4. CDR3 protein: CAISSSGGITGELFF. The CDR3 DNA is TGTGCCATCAGCTCTAGCGGGGGGATCACCGGGGAGCTGTTTTTT.

V gene TRBV5-8 combines with J gene TRBJ1-4; a possible D gene is TRBD1 (5 bases). The length of the CDR3 is 15 residues. V dropped 0 bases and J dropped 6 bases, with 12 bases sitting between them. CDR1 and CDR2 from the germline V gene are SGHTS and YDEGEE. CDR3 protein: CASSLVSRADEKLFF. In DNA form, the CDR3 reads TGTGCCAGCAGCTTGGTTTCCAGGGCTGATGAAAAACTGTTTTTT.